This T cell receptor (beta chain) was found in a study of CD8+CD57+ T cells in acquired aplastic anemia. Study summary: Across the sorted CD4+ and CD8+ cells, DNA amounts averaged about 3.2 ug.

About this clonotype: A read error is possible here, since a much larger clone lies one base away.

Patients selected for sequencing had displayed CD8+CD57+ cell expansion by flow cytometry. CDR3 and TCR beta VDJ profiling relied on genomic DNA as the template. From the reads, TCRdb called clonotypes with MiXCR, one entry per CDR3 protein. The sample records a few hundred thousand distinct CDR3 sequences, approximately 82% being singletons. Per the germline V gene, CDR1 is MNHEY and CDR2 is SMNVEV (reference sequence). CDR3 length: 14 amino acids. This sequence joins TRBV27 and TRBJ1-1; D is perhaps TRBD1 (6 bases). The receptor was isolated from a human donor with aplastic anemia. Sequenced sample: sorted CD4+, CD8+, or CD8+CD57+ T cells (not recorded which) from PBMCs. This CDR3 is CASGSGAVGTEALF. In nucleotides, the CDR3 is TGTGCCAGCGGGTCGGGGGCAGTTGGGACTGAAGCTCTCTTT.